Shown below are 32 T cell receptor beta chains from a single sample sequenced in a study of radiotherapy plus CTLA-4 blockade in lung cancer (dated by TCRdb to the late 2010s). Library construction relied on the immunoSEQ multiplex PCR assay. TCRdb provides this immuneACCESS table in a form limited to in-frame rearrangements. Some clones are lacking; in checked studies, under half of them reflect an unresolved V gene, and why the rest are absent is not known. The sample table lists roughly 66,000 clones, about 80% of them with a count of one. The top ten constitute less than 5% of the sample. This sample comprised peripheral blood, obtained from a patient treated with radiotherapy plus ipilimumab. The source of these receptors is a human donor with non-small cell lung cancer who had a partial response to radiotherapy plus ipilimumab.

The CDR3 DNA sequence: TGCGCCAGCAGCTTGAGCGGGGGGCCCACTGAAGCTTTCTTT. It translates to CASSLSGGPTEAFF. The V gene is TRBV5-1, the J gene TRBJ1-1; TRBD1 might be the D (6 bases). Germline V lookup: CDR1 SGHRS, CDR2 YFSETQ. V lost 1 base and J 4 bases, leaving 11 bases between the germline ends. This CDR3 comprises 14 residues.

This chain uses TRBV11-1 with TRBJ1-1; D not resolved. CDR1 and CDR2 from the germline V gene are SGHAT and FQDESV (reference sequence). V was trimmed by 4 bases and J by 3 bases, leaving 9 bases between them. There are 13 residues in the CDR3. The CDR3 DNA follows: TGTGCCAGCAGCTCCGGCGGCGACACTGAAGCTTTCTTT. Amino acid sequence: CASSSGGDTEAFF.

This clone appeared a single time. This rearrangement joins TRBV5-6 to TRBJ1-5; a weak D match, TRBD1 (6 bases). V was cut by 0 bases and J by 2 bases, with 9 bases left in between. This CDR3 has 15 residues. CDR1 and CDR2 (germline): SGHDT, YYEEEE. CDR3 protein: CASSLGSGGNQPQHF. For the CDR3, the DNA is TGTGCCAGCAGCTTGGGGTCAGGGGGCAATCAGCCCCAGCATTTT. The full variable domain, rest sourced from reference TRBV5-6 and TRBJ1-5, is DAGVTQSPTHLIKTRGQQVTLRCSPKSGHDTVSWYQQALGQGPQFIFQYYEEEERQRGNFPDRFSGHQFPNYSSELNVNALLLGDSALYLCASSLGSGGNQPQHFGDGTRLSIL.

This clone was seen a few times. The genes are TRBV5-5 and TRBJ1-2; possibly TRBD1 for D (6 bases). The germline V and J ends were trimmed by 0 bases and 0 bases, with 6 bases remaining between them. CDR3 length: 14 amino acids. Germline-derived CDR1 and CDR2 are SGHKS and YYEKEE (reference sequence). In nucleotides, the CDR3 is TGTGCCAGCAGCTTGGACAGGGCTAACTATGGCTACACCTTC. It translates to CASSLDRANYGYTF.

The chain joins TRBV11-1 to TRBJ2-6; TRBD1 might be the D (6 bases). The CDR3 is 15 residues long. Germline V lookup: CDR1 SGHAT, CDR2 FQDESV (reference sequence). V lost 5 bases to trimming and J lost 2 bases, with 10 bases between them. The DNA for the CDR3 is TGTGCCAGCAGCCTAGACAGGACTGGGGCCAACGTCCTGACTTTC. Translated, it gives CASSLDRTGANVLTF.

The V call is TRBV5-4, the J call TRBJ2-2; 7 nucleotides match TRBD2. This CDR3 has 17 amino acids. Germline-derived CDR1 and CDR2 are SGHNT and YYREEE (reference sequence). With 1 base clipped from V and 6 bases from J, the junction kept 12 bases outside the gene matches. As DNA, the CDR3 is TGTGCCAGCAGCTTGATGGGGCTAGCGGTCGTTCCCGGGGAGCTGTTTTTT. It specifies CASSLMGLAVVPGELFF.

This rearrangement joins TRBV7-2 to TRBJ2-5; D uncertain. Looked up from germline, CDR1 is SGHTA and CDR2 is FQGNSA. The CDR3 runs 13 residues. Deletions cut 5 bases from V and 1 base from J, with 8 bases between. The CDR3 region has the DNA TGTGCCAGCAGCCTGCTAAGCCAAGAGACCCAGTACTTC. Translation: CASSLLSQETQYF.

This clone has only one observation. The chain combines TRBV5-6 with TRBJ2-7, with TRBD1 as a possible D gene (6 bases). The CDR3 sequence is 14 residues long. Per the germline V gene, CDR1 is SGHDT and CDR2 is YYEEEE. V was trimmed by 7 bases and J by 3 bases, leaving 17 bases between them. CDR3 amino acids: CASLRQGFGYEQYF. CDR3 in DNA: TGTGCCAGCCTACGCCAGGGGTTCGGCTACGAGCAGTACTTC.

The CDR3 spells CASSASAGVSGNTIYF. In nucleotides, the CDR3 is TGTGCCAGCAGCGCCAGCGCAGGGGTCTCTGGAAACACCATATATTTT. The rearrangement links TRBV9 to TRBJ1-3; TRBD1 might be the D (6 bases). The CDR3 contains 16 residues. The V gene lost 3 bases and the J gene lost 0 bases, with 13 bases spanning the gap. The V gene's germline CDR1 is SGDLS and CDR2 YYNGEE.

The chain couples TRBV28 to TRBJ2-7, with TRBD2 as a possible D gene (5 bases). The CDR3 totals 14 residues. Trimming pared 2 bases from V and 5 bases from J, leaving 13 bases between. Looked up from germline, CDR1 is MDHEN and CDR2 is SYDVKM. CDR3 residues: CASSLDPGIHEQYF. In nucleotides, the CDR3 is TGTGCCAGCAGTTTAGACCCGGGAATCCACGAGCAGTACTTC.

The chain is built from TRBV7-6 and TRBJ2-3, with 8 positions matching TRBD1. The V gene end was trimmed by 4 bases and the J gene end by 5 bases; junction bases not matched to a gene: 5. The CDR3 is 14 residues long. CDR1 is SGHVS, CDR2 FNYEAQ, per germline. The CDR3 region has the DNA TGTGCCAGCAGCTCCGGACAGGGAGGAGATACGCAGTATTTT. It specifies CASSSGQGGDTQYF.

CDR3 sequence reads: CASSLENGGESYEQYF. The CDR3 DNA sequence: TGCGCCAGCAGTCTTGAGAATGGGGGGGAGAGTTACGAGCAGTACTTC. The J gene is TRBJ2-7, the V gene TRBV10-2, with TRBD2 identical over 7 bases. Germline lookup yields CDR1 WSHSY and CDR2 SAAADI. Trimming removed 5 bases from V and 4 bases from J; junction bases left unmatched: 14. The CDR3 totals 16 residues.

J is TRBJ1-2 and V is TRBV2; 8 bases match TRBD1. Looked up from germline, CDR1 is SNHLY and CDR2 is FYNNEI. J lost 5 bases, V lost 1 base, and 6 bases had no gene match. This CDR3 contains 15 residues. This chain's CDR3 is CASSEGQGAWYGYTF. The CDR3 nucleotides read TGTGCCAGCAGTGAAGGGCAGGGGGCATGGTATGGCTACACCTTC.

The chain is built from TRBV28 and TRBJ2-5; 9 nucleotides agree with TRBD1. The CDR3 is 14 amino acids. Looked up from germline, CDR1 is MDHEN and CDR2 is SYDVKM. Trimming cost V 4 bases and J 4 bases; bases outside gene matches: 4. CDR3 residues: CASSSGQGVETQYF. CDR3 nucleotide sequence: TGTGCCAGCAGTTCGGGACAGGGCGTAGAGACCCAGTACTTC.

The chain employs TRBV6-1 and TRBJ2-7; TRBD1 matches 10 bases. V was clipped by 6 bases and J by 6 bases; unmatched bases: 8. CDR3 length: 14 amino acids. The germline V gene encodes CDR1 MNHNS and CDR2 SASEGT. The CDR3 DNA reads as TGTGCCAGCAGGACCGGACAGGGGGTTGGCGAGCAGTACTTC. This codes for CASRTGQGVGEQYF.

In DNA, the CDR3 is TGTGCCAGCAGCTTAGCCAACTCAGAGACCCAGTACTTC. It codes for CASSLANSETQYF. The chain employs TRBV7-2 and TRBJ2-5; no clear D. The CDR3 is 13 amino acids. CDR1 SGHTA and CDR2 FQGNSA come from the germline V gene. The germline V and J ends were trimmed by 0 bases and 4 bases, with 6 bases remaining between them. Using reference TRBV7-2 and TRBJ2-5 for the parts outside the CDR3, the full variable domain is GAGVSQSPSNKVTEKGKDVELRCDPISGHTALYWYRQSLGQGLEFLIYFQGNSAPDKSGLPSDRFSAERTGGSVSTLTIQRTQQEDSAVYLCASSLANSETQYFGPGTRLLVL.

The chain recombines TRBV15 with TRBJ2-1, with a tentative D call TRBD1 (6 bases). The CDR3 covers 16 residues. Trimming shortened V by 8 bases and J by 9 bases, and 26 bases separated the two germline ends. CDR1 is LNHNV and CDR2 is YYDKDF in the germline V gene (reference sequence). This chain's CDR3 is CATGGSRSLGSGEQFF. The CDR3 DNA reads TGTGCCACCGGGGGCTCCCGTTCGCTGGGCTCGGGTGAGCAGTTCTTC.

Worth noting for this clone: Other DNA sequences in the sample encode the same CDR3. The chain recombines TRBV27 with TRBJ1-1; D is possibly TRBD1 (6 bases). There are 13 residues in the CDR3. Germline lookup yields CDR1 MNHEY and CDR2 SMNVEV (reference sequence). V lost 0 bases, J lost 5 bases, and 7 bases lay in between. The CDR3 protein is CASSLSTGTEAFF. CDR3 nucleotides: TGTGCCAGCAGTTTATCTACAGGGACTGAAGCTTTCTTT.

This clone has more than one count but fewer than ten. This sequence joins TRBV28 and TRBJ1-2; 7 positions match TRBD1. Per germline, CDR1 MDHEN and CDR2 SYDVKM. Trimming cost V 4 bases and J 0 bases; bases outside gene matches: 11. The CDR3 is 17 amino acids. Written as DNA, the CDR3 is TGTGCCAGCAGTTGGGCTTTAGGGACAGCTTCTAACTATGGCTACACCTTC. Translated: CASSWALGTASNYGYTF.

The chain is built from TRBV5-1 and TRBJ2-3; D possibly corresponds to TRBD2 (6 bases). From germline, CDR1 is SGHRS and CDR2 YFSETQ. The CDR3 is 15 amino acids. Trimming took 0 bases from V and 1 from J, leaving 9 bases between them. Here the CDR3 reads CASSLAPSGTDTQYF. For the CDR3, the DNA is TGCGCCAGCAGCTTGGCTCCTAGCGGCACAGATACGCAGTATTTT.

This chain joins TRBV27 and TRBJ1-5; D may be TRBD1 (5 bases). CDR1 MNHEY and CDR2 SMNVEV come from the germline V gene (reference sequence). CDR3 length: 14 amino acids. The V end lost 2 bases, the J end lost 6 bases, and 11 bases lay between the germline ends. The CDR3 nucleotides read TGTGCCAGCAGTTTAAGGGGTTTAGGTCAGCCCCAGCATTTT. Amino acids: CASSLRGLGQPQHF.

The chain uses TRBV6-1 and TRBJ2-5; TRBD2 agrees at 10 bases. The CDR3 extends over 15 amino acids. CDR1 and CDR2 from the germline V gene are MNHNS and SASEGT. J lost 4 bases, V lost 5 bases, and 7 bases had no gene match. The CDR3 is CASSFLAGERETQYF. The CDR3 region has the DNA TGTGCCAGCAGTTTCCTAGCGGGAGAGAGAGAGACCCAGTACTTC.

The V call is TRBV11-2, the J call TRBJ1-1; a possible D gene is TRBD1 (6 bases). The CDR3 covers 13 residues. Deletions cut 5 bases from V and 1 base from J, with 8 bases between. Germline CDR1 reads SGHAT; CDR2 reads FQNNGV. The chain's CDR3 is CASSQQGNTEAFF. Written as DNA, the CDR3 is TGTGCCAGCAGCCAACAGGGGAACACTGAAGCTTTCTTT.

The CDR3 reads CAIRQTSATDTQYF. CDR3 in DNA: TGTGCCATCCGACAGACTAGCGCCACAGATACGCAGTATTTT. The genes are TRBV10-3 and TRBJ2-3, with 8 bases identical to TRBD2. Germline V CDR1 and CDR2: ENHRY, SYGVKD. V dropped 8 bases and J dropped 2; count of bases not matched to a gene: 6. The CDR3 loop spans 14 amino acids.

CDR3 region: CASGSGLGGELFF. CDR3 DNA sequence: TGTGCTAGTGGTTCCGGACTCGGCGGGGAGCTGTTTTTT. The gene calls are TRBV12-5 and TRBJ2-2; D is perhaps TRBD2 (5 bases). The CDR3 is made up of 13 amino acids. CDR1 and CDR2 from the germline V gene are LGHNT and FRNRAP. Deletions cut 4 bases from V and 7 bases from J, with 10 bases between.

CDR3 sequence (DNA): TGTGCCAGCAGTTTAGACAGACAGTATCAGCCCCAGCATTTT. Translation: CASSLDRQYQPQHF. The chain has TRBV28 and TRBJ1-5, with D tentatively TRBD1 (5 bases). Germline CDR1 is MDHEN and CDR2 is SYDVKM. CDR3 length: 14 residues. The V and J ends lost 2 bases and 5 bases respectively, with 10 bases between them.

This clone was counted a single time. The V call is TRBV7-2, the J call TRBJ2-7; the D gene is possibly TRBD2 (6 bases). V lost 11 bases and J lost 2, with 16 bases in between. The CDR3 sequence is 13 residues long. The germline V gene encodes CDR1 SGHTA and CDR2 FQGNSA. This CDR3 reads CASRRDATYEQYF. CDR3 DNA sequence: TGTGCCTCCCGGCGGGACGCCACCTACGAGCAGTACTTC.

The V gene is TRBV5-1, the J gene TRBJ2-1; possible D gene TRBD1, 5 bases. The germline V gene encodes CDR1 SGHRS and CDR2 YFSETQ. Trimming stripped 4 bases from V and 0 bases from J, with 11 bases between. The CDR3 has 15 amino acids. The CDR3 sequence: CASSQTVNSYNEQFF. In nucleotides, the CDR3 is TGCGCCAGCAGCCAGACAGTGAACTCCTACAATGAGCAGTTCTTC. Together with reference TRBV5-1 and TRBJ2-1, the CDR3 gives the full variable domain: KAGVTQTPRYLIKTRGQQVTLSCSPISGHRSVSWYQQTPGQGLQFLFEYFSETQRNKGNFPGRFSGRQFSNSRSEMNVSTLELGDSALYLCASSQTVNSYNEQFFGPGTRLTVL.

This clone was seen just once. The chain joins TRBV7-9 to TRBJ2-1; D gene unclear. V was cut by 11 bases and J by 10 bases, with 18 bases left in between. Germline V gene data show CDR1 as SEHNR and CDR2 as FQNEAQ (reference sequence). The CDR3 covers 12 residues. The CDR3 region has the DNA TGTGCCTCCAGCTTAGTACTCCGAGAGCAGTTCTTC. Translated, it gives CASSLVLREQFF.

In this sample, this clone turned up a few times. The chain uses TRBV2 and TRBJ2-2; TRBD2 aligns across 11 bases. This CDR3 contains 14 residues. Germline values: CDR1 SNHLY, CDR2 FYNNEI. The V and J ends lost 7 bases and 5 bases, in that order; junction bases with no gene match: 3. The DNA for the CDR3 is TGTGCCAGCAAAACTAGCGGGAGAACCGGGGAGCTGTTTTTT. This sequence encodes CASKTSGRTGELFF.

The rearrangement joins TRBV28 to TRBJ2-7; D perhaps matches TRBD2 (6 bases). This CDR3 spans 15 amino acids. V lost 2 bases and J lost 2, with 13 bases in between. Germline V CDR1 and CDR2: MDHEN, SYDVKM. CDR3 DNA: TGTGCCAGCAGTTTAGGAGGGACCCGTCCCTACGAGCAGTACTTC. This translates into CASSLGGTRPYEQYF.

The chain uses TRBV5-1 and TRBJ2-3; 11 bases map to TRBD2. Trimming at V came to 0 bases and at J to 2 bases, leaving 2 bases not matched to a gene. The CDR3 length is 16 residues. Germline CDR1 is SGHRS and CDR2 is YFSETQ. The CDR3 nucleotides are TGCGCCAGCAGCTTGGAGACTAGCGGGATCACAGATACGCAGTATTTT. Translated, it gives CASSLETSGITDTQYF.